This passage covers 14 T cell receptor beta chains from one sample sequenced in a study of shared clonotypes between healthy human individuals. Data came from immunoSEQ multiplex PCR; TCRdb stores just in-frame clones and leaves some out. The sample carries 2.3 million or so clones, just over 90% recorded once. Source material: naive CD4+ T cells from PBMCs. Subset: CD45RA+ positively selected. These receptors came from a man between 18 and 29 years old in good health. Some clones in this sample may be carry-over from other donors' samples.

This rearrangement joins TRBV18 to TRBJ1-4, with D maybe TRBD1 (6 bases). Germline V gives CDR1 KGHSH, CDR2 LQKENI. V lost 6 bases to trimming and J lost 5 bases, with 16 bases between them. The CDR3 consists of 15 residues. The CDR3, as DNA: TGTGCCAGCTCCCACGGACAGACCTCAAATGAAAAACTGTTTTTT. Translation: CASSHGQTSNEKLFF.

The V and J genes are TRBV19 and TRBJ2-1; TRBD1 matches 9 bases. Trimming cost V 5 bases and J 4 bases; bases outside gene matches: 3. The CDR3 extends over 14 amino acids. Germline-derived CDR1 and CDR2 are LNHDA and SQIVND (reference sequence). The CDR3 is CASSRGQGYNEQFF. The CDR3 nucleotides read TGTGCCAGTAGTCGGGGACAGGGATACAATGAGCAGTTCTTC.

A note on this clone: Other DNA sequences of this sample code for an identical CDR3. The chain has TRBV5-1 and TRBJ1-4, with 10 bases identical to TRBD1. The junction had 5 bases not matched to a gene; V was cut back by 4 bases and J by 8 bases. CDR1 and CDR2 (germline): SGHRS, YFSETQ. This CDR3 contains 14 residues. The CDR3 DNA reads as TGCGCCAGCAGCCGACAGGGGGCGAACGAAAAACTGTTTTTT. As protein: CASSRQGANEKLFF.

The CDR3 DNA follows: TGTGCCAGCAGCTCGGGACTAGCGGGAGTCAACAATGAGCAGTTCTTC. The encoded protein is CASSSGLAGVNNEQFF. The gene calls are TRBV5-4 and TRBJ2-1, with TRBD2 matching over 14 bases. V shed 3 bases, J shed 5 bases, and the junction held 4 bases outside the gene matches. The CDR3 consists of 16 residues. Germline-derived CDR1 and CDR2 are SGHNT and YYREEE (reference sequence).

The chain employs TRBV4-2 and TRBJ2-2; 15 bases match TRBD2. CDR3 size: 19 residues. V lost 2 bases and J lost 6; bases outside the gene matches: 10. Germline CDR1 and CDR2: LGHNA and YNFKEQ. CDR3 in amino acids: CASSQSYVGLAGGAGELFF. The DNA for the CDR3 is TGTGCCAGCAGCCAATCCTACGTTGGACTAGCGGGAGGGGCCGGGGAGCTGTTTTTT.

The chain employs TRBV6-5 and TRBJ1-1; D gene ambiguous. CDR1 MNHEY and CDR2 SVGAGI come from the germline V gene. The CDR3 extends over 13 amino acids. The V end was cut by 4 bases, the J end by 8 bases, with 14 bases between. CDR3 residues: CASSSGIAAEAFF. Here the CDR3 DNA reads TGTGCCAGCAGTTCCGGGATTGCAGCAGAAGCTTTCTTT.

This clone showed up just once. In the same sample, other DNA sequences code for this CDR3. V gene TRBV6-4 combines with J gene TRBJ1-1, with 9 bases that match TRBD1. CDR3 size: 14 residues. The J segment lost 5 bases and the V segment lost 6 bases, leaving 7 bases of the junction unmatched. Germline V CDR1 and CDR2: MRHNA, SNTAGT. DNA for the CDR3: TGTGCCAGCAGCGCGGACAGGGGAAGTACTGAAGCTTTCTTT. The encoded protein is CASSADRGSTEAFF.

The rearrangement joins TRBV5-8 to TRBJ2-5; D gene ambiguous. Trimming removed 1 base at V and 4 bases at J, with 11 bases between. This CDR3 is built from 14 residues. Per germline, CDR1 SGHTS and CDR2 YDEGEE. CDR3 amino acids: CASSLTRFLETQYF. Here the CDR3 DNA reads TGTGCCAGCAGCTTGACCCGGTTTTTAGAGACCCAGTACTTC.

The V and J genes are TRBV5-6 and TRBJ2-2, with D perhaps being TRBD1 or TRBD2 (5 bases each). CDR1 and CDR2 (germline): SGHDT, YYEEEE. The CDR3 totals 15 residues. V lost 0 bases, J lost 4 bases, and 10 bases lay in between. The CDR3 sequence: CASSLDPGGTGELFF. CDR3 sequence (DNA): TGTGCCAGCAGCTTGGACCCTGGGGGCACCGGGGAGCTGTTTTTT.

A word on this clone: The sample has other DNA sequences that encode this CDR3 too. The chain recombines TRBV9 with TRBJ2-5; D is perhaps TRBD1 (5 bases). Trimming took off 0 bases at V and 1 base at J, with 7 bases between the two ends. Per germline, CDR1 SGDLS and CDR2 YYNGEE. The length of the CDR3 is 14 residues. CDR3 in amino acids: CASSVGQGQETQYF. CDR3 DNA sequence: TGTGCCAGCAGCGTAGGTCAGGGCCAAGAGACCCAGTACTTC.

As for this clone: Other DNA sequences in this sample translate to the same CDR3. This rearrangement joins TRBV29-1 to TRBJ1-3, with TRBD1 matching 9 bases. Germline-derived CDR1 and CDR2 are SQVTM and ANQGSEA. V gave up 7 bases and J gave up 4 bases; unmatched junction bases: 8. The CDR3 loop spans 14 amino acids. The CDR3 sequence is CSGLQGAEGNTIYF. Here the CDR3 DNA reads TGCAGCGGGCTACAGGGGGCGGAAGGAAACACCATATATTTT. The complete variable domain, with remaining parts taken from reference TRBV29-1 and TRBJ1-3, reads SAVISQKPSRDICQRGTSLTIQCQVDSQVTMMFWYRQQPGQSLTLIATANQGSEATYESGFVIDKFPISRPNLTFSTLTVSNMSPEDSSIYLCSGLQGAEGNTIYFGEGSWLTVV.

The chain couples TRBV7-3 to TRBJ2-1; the D gene is possibly TRBD1 (6 bases). Germline CDR1 SGHTA, CDR2 FQGTGA. V gave up 3 bases and J gave up 8 bases, with 17 bases separating them. This CDR3 has 15 amino acids. The CDR3 loop is CASSFLGGDFDEQFF. CDR3 coding DNA: TGTGCCAGCAGCTTCCTAGGGGGAGACTTCGATGAGCAGTTCTTC.

V and J are TRBV2 and TRBJ2-5; 8 bases agree with TRBD1. Germline trimming cut 7 bases from V and 3 bases from J; bases unmatched to any gene: 7. The CDR3 is 14 residues long. Germline CDR1 reads SNHLY; CDR2 reads FYNNEI. The CDR3 spells CASTRGRLEETQYF. The CDR3 coding sequence is TGTGCCAGCACCAGGGGGCGCCTAGAAGAGACCCAGTACTTC.

The chain links TRBV27 to TRBJ2-7; D is undetermined. There are 16 residues in the CDR3. Between the trimmed V and J ends, which lost 5 bases and 2 bases, there was a span of 19 bases. Per the germline V gene, CDR1 is MNHEY and CDR2 is SMNVEV (reference sequence). In nucleotides, the CDR3 is TGTGCCAGCAGTCCCCTCCGGACCCGCCGGGCCTACGAGCAGTACTTC. Protein sequence: CASSPLRTRRAYEQYF.